The present TCR beta chain was sequenced within a study of vaccination and CD4 T cells after COVID-19. On the study more broadly: For post-vaccine samples, collection took place a median approximately 72 days after dose two, ranging from 14 to 241. Cells were stimulated with overlapping spike peptide pools from SARS-CoV-2, HCoV-NL63, HCoV-OC43 and HCoV-229E.

The Oncomine TCR Beta short-read assay was applied to DNA of cultured CD4+ T cells. TCRdb reprocessed the PCR reads via MiXCR and lists one record per CDR3 protein. Among 2,500 to 3,500 distinct CDR3 sequences listed, 30% to 40% were seen once. Treatment noted: approximately 11-day PBMC culture with coronavirus spike peptide pools or control peptides (ViraFEST assay). Harvesting of the unexposed donor's CD4+ T cells predated the COVID-19 pandemic (2011-2018). For ViraFEST, peptide pools expanded antigen-specific T cells, after which the TCRs were sequenced. This CDR3 has 17 amino acids. This clonotype was picked up a small number of times. The antigen is not known.

This clonotype originated in a human donor in good health. The chain couples TRBV21-1 to TRBJ2-2; no DNA check was done on the table's D call, TRBD2. TRBV21-1 is a pseudogene. The sample was CD4+ T cells from blood, cultured in vitro. Here the CDR3 reads CASTLPSSGANTGELFF. Written as DNA, the CDR3 is TGTGCCAGCACCCTACCATCTAGCGGAGCGAACACCGGGGAGCTGTTTTTT.